This TCR beta chain was identified in a study of shared clonotypes between healthy human individuals. CD45RO negativity and positive selection for CCR7 defined naive CD8 cells, a population that excluded terminally differentiated effector memory CD45RA+ cells. The assay was immunoSEQ multiplex PCR, and TCRdb's table has in-frame clones only and misses some. The sample includes about 2.1 million clones, 90% to 95% of them seen just once. This CDR3 contains 13 residues. V lost 8 bases and J lost 4, with 12 bases in between. The germline V gene encodes CDR1 MNHNY and CDR2 SVGAGI (reference sequence). The chain joins TRBV6-6 to TRBJ2-1; unclear D gene. Sequenced sample: naive CD8+ T cells from PBMCs. The source is a man aged 18-30 years in good health. Some clones in this sample may be carry-over from other donors' samples. CDR3 sequence reads: CASSSVSYNEQFF. In DNA, the CDR3 is TGTGCCAGCTCCAGCGTATCTTACAATGAGCAGTTCTTC.